The subject of this entry is one T cell receptor (beta chain). Trimming cost V 0 bases and J 11 bases, with 20 bases left between them. Germline CDR1 is LNHNV and CDR2 is YYDKDF (reference sequence). This CDR3 contains 16 residues. Per the authors' pipeline: Scientists estimated how many nucleated cells there were by amplifying reference gene primers. This table comes from immunoSEQ multiplex PCR, and its TCRdb copy is limited to in-frame clones, with some not included. D and trimming were read from the DNA, whereas the V and J calls and clone size are those reported in that table. This sample has around 260,000 clones, with around 88% found just once. This sample stems from a study of blood T cell repertoires in COVID-19. In the study overall: Italy, Spain and the United States were the sources of the convalescent and acute COVID-19 samples. T cells, B-cell-depleted T cells, or PBMCs supplied cDNA or gDNA.

The receptor was isolated from a young man with acute or convalescent COVID-19. Specimen: peripheral blood. The chain uses TRBV15 and TRBJ2-1; D is perhaps TRBD1 (6 bases). The CDR3 DNA sequence: TGTGCCACCAGCAGAGATTACCCCCCGCAGGGGACCAAGCAGTTCTTC. This translates into CATSRDYPPQGTKQFF. The full variable domain, completed using reference TRBV15 and TRBJ2-1, is DAMVIQNPRYQVTQFGKPVTLSCSQTLNHNVMYWYQQKSSQAPKLLFHYYDKDFNNEADTPDNFQSRRPNTSFCFLDIRSPGLGDTAMYLCATSRDYPPQGTKQFFGPGTRLTVL.